The 11 T cell receptor beta chains in this list originate from one sample, sequenced in a study of blood T cell repertoires in COVID-19. Using immunoSEQ multiplex PCR, the repertoire was profiled, and TCRdb retains in-frame clones only, with some absent. The sample lists some 320,000 clones, roughly 90% seen once, with 2.5% to 3.5% in the top ten. The specimen was PBMCs or T cells enriched from blood (not recorded which). Receptors originate from a woman in her fifties or sixties who had been exposed to COVID-19.

This chain connects TRBV3-1 (or the pseudogene TRBV3-2) to TRBJ2-1; tentatively, D is TRBD1 (6 bases). The V gene's germline CDR1 is LGHDT and CDR2 YNNKEL (reference sequence). The CDR3 has 14 amino acids. V lost 8 bases and J 1 base, leaving 12 bases between the germline ends. The CDR3 protein is CASRRTDSYNEQFF. CDR3 nucleotides: TGTGCCAGCCGACGGACAGATTCCTACAATGAGCAGTTCTTC.

The chain has TRBV12-3 or TRBV12-4 and TRBJ1-2, with D possibly being TRBD1 (5 bases). The germline V and J ends were trimmed by 8 bases and 4 bases, with 14 bases remaining between them. The CDR3 is made up of 13 amino acids. CDR3 loop: CASRTGQGYGYTF. CDR3 nucleotide sequence: TGTGCCAGCCGTACTGGGCAGGGCTATGGCTACACCTTC.

This clone was seen a single time. The V call is TRBV4-1, the J call TRBJ2-2; 8 nucleotides match TRBD1. J gave up 6 bases and V 0 bases, and 6 bases lay outside the gene matches. This CDR3 has 16 residues. Germline V CDR1 and CDR2: MGHRA, YSYEKL. For the CDR3, the DNA is TGCGCCAGCAGCCAAGAGGCAGGGGGCGCGTCCGGGGAGCTGTTTTTT. It yields the protein CASSQEAGGASGELFF.

CDR3 sequence: CATLYTEAFF. The CDR3 nucleotides read TGTGCCACCCTATACACTGAAGCTTTCTTT. The gene calls are TRBV28 and TRBJ1-1; D gene ambiguous. The CDR3 loop spans 10 amino acids. Per germline, CDR1 MDHEN and CDR2 SYDVKM. Deletions cut 10 bases from V and 3 bases from J, with 6 bases between. The variable domain in full, completed from reference TRBV28 and TRBJ1-1, reads DVKVTQSSRYLVKRTGEKVFLECVQDMDHENMFWYRQDPGLGLRLIYFSYDVKMKEKGDIPEGYSVSREKKERFSLILESASTNQTSMYLCATLYTEAFFGQGTRLTVV.

Here the CDR3 reads CALKDRYTGELFF. The CDR3 bases are TGTGCCCTCAAGGACAGGTACACCGGGGAGCTGTTTTTT. V usage is TRBV2 and J usage is TRBJ2-2; 7 bases are shared with TRBD1. V was pared by 11 bases and J by 3 bases, with 6 bases of the junction left unmatched. The CDR3 has 13 residues. Germline assignment: CDR1 SNHLY and CDR2 FYNNEI. The entire variable domain, with the rest obtained from reference TRBV2 and TRBJ2-2, is as follows: EPEVTQTPSHQVTQMGQEVILRCVPISNHLYFYWYRQILGQKVEFLVSFYNNEISEKSEIFDDQFSVERPDGSNFTLKIRSTKLEDSAMYFCALKDRYTGELFFGEGSRLTVL.

V gene TRBV5-1 combines with J gene TRBJ2-3; possible D gene TRBD2, 5 bases. The CDR3 runs 16 residues. V gave up 0 bases and J gave up 6 bases, with 17 bases separating them. Per germline, CDR1 SGHRS and CDR2 YFSETQ. The CDR3 loop is CASSLALSLGLDTQYF. The CDR3 DNA is TGCGCCAGCAGCTTGGCTCTCTCCCTCGGACTGGATACGCAGTATTTT. Supplemented by reference TRBV5-1 and TRBJ2-3, the full variable domain reads KAGVTQTPRYLIKTRGQQVTLSCSPISGHRSVSWYQQTPGQGLQFLFEYFSETQRNKGNFPGRFSGRQFSNSRSEMNVSTLELGDSALYLCASSLALSLGLDTQYFGPGTRLTVL.

V usage is TRBV9 and J usage is TRBJ2-3; 7 positions match TRBD2. The germline gives CDR1 SGDLS, CDR2 YYNGEE. The CDR3 consists of 16 residues. Trimming cost V 3 bases and J 1 base; bases outside gene matches: 8. CDR3 DNA: TGTGCCAGCAGCGGACAAATTGGGGGGGGCACAGATACGCAGTATTTT. Translated: CASSGQIGGGTDTQYF.

This clone was detected only a few times. The CDR3 nucleotides read TGTGCCAGCAGTCCCGGGACAGCTAATGAAAAACTGTTTTTT. Encoded protein: CASSPGTANEKLFF. The rearrangement joins TRBV2 to TRBJ1-4; 7 bases align to TRBD1. The V and J ends lost 5 bases and 3 bases, in that order; junction bases with no gene match: 3. The CDR3 sequence is 14 residues long. Germline V gene data show CDR1 as SNHLY and CDR2 as FYNNEI.

This clone was found once. The chain employs TRBV7-2 and TRBJ2-5, with TRBD2 matching 9 bases. Germline V gene data show CDR1 as SGHTA and CDR2 as FQGNSA. J was trimmed by 2 bases and V by 1 base; bases with no gene match: 11. The CDR3 runs 18 residues. CDR3 loop: CASSLGFSGGLLQETQYF. CDR3 nucleotide sequence: TGTGCCAGCAGCTTAGGGTTTAGCGGGGGACTCCTACAAGAGACCCAGTACTTC.

The V and J genes are TRBV6-6 and TRBJ1-5, with TRBD1 matching over 10 bases. J lost 0 bases, V lost 5 bases, and 13 bases had no gene match. Germline V CDR1 and CDR2: MNHNY, SVGAGI (reference sequence). This CDR3 comprises 19 residues. CDR3 region: CASSHTSDRGRFSNQPQHF. For the CDR3, the DNA is TGTGCCAGCAGTCACACCAGCGACAGGGGGCGGTTTAGCAATCAGCCCCAGCATTTT.

The chain employs TRBV28 and TRBJ1-2, with D perhaps matching TRBD1 (5 bases). The CDR3 has 15 residues. Trimming stripped 10 bases from V and 0 bases from J, with 18 bases between. From germline, CDR1 is MDHEN and CDR2 SYDVKM. The CDR3 region is CATLTGPITNYGYTF. The CDR3 nucleotides read TGTGCCACCCTTACAGGACCGATAACTAACTATGGCTACACCTTC.